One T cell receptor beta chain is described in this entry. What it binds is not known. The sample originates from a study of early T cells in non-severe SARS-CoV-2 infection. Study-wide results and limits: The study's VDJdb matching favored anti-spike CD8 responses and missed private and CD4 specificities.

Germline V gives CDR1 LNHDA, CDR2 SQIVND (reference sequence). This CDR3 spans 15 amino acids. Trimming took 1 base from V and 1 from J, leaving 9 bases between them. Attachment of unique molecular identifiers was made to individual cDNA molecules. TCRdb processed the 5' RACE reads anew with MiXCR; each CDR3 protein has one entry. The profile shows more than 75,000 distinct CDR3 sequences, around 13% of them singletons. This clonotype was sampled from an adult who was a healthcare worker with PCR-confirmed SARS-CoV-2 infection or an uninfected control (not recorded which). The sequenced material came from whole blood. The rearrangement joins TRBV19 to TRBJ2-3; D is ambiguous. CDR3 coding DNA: TGTGCCAGTAGTATAGGAGCAGCCGGCACAGATACGCAGTATTTT. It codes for CASSIGAAGTDTQYF. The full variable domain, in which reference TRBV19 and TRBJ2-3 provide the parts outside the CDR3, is DGGITQSPKYLFRKEGQNVTLSCEQNLNHDAMYWYRQDPGQGLRLIYYSQIVNDFQKGDIAEGYSVSREKKESFPLTVTSAQKNPTAFYLCASSIGAAGTDTQYFGPGTRLTVL.